The 14 T cell receptor beta chains listed next were all sequenced from one sample in a study of technical replicates of blood from several donors. Profiling relied on immunoSEQ multiplex PCR, and the TCRdb table lists in-frame clones only, not all of them. The sample holds 70,000 to 85,000 clones, under 95% seen once. The sequencing input was T cells isolated from PBMCs. These receptors all stem from a human donor in good health.

This clone was seen more than once but under ten times. The rearrangement joins TRBV2 to TRBJ1-6; no clear D gene. The CDR3 spans 15 residues. Germline V gene sequence: CDR1 SNHLY, CDR2 FYNNEI. V dropped 8 bases and J dropped 7 bases, with 18 bases sitting between them. The CDR3 DNA sequence: TGTGCCAGCCGGAGGCGGGCTGGAAAAAATTCACCCCTCCACTTT. As protein: CASRRRAGKNSPLHF.

The genes are TRBV6-5 and TRBJ1-4, with D maybe TRBD1 (5 bases). V gave up 7 bases and J gave up 8 bases, with 17 bases separating them. CDR3 length equals 14 residues. Germline lookup yields CDR1 MNHEY and CDR2 SVGAGI. The CDR3 here is CASTQTGGSEKLFF. CDR3 sequence (DNA): TGTGCCAGCACCCAAACGGGGGGGTCCGAAAAACTGTTTTTT.

This clone was counted once. V and J are TRBV5-1 and TRBJ1-5; D is possibly TRBD1 (5 bases). V was clipped by 1 base and J by 8 bases, with 10 bases between them. CDR1 and CDR2 from the germline V gene are SGHRS and YFSETQ. CDR3 length equals 13 residues. The CDR3 reads CASSLSGGEPQHF. As DNA, the CDR3 is TGCGCCAGCAGCTTGTCGGGAGGGGAGCCCCAGCATTTT.

This sequence joins TRBV5-4 and TRBJ2-7, with a possible D match to TRBD1 (6 bases). The CDR3 sequence is 15 residues long. CDR1 is SGHNT and CDR2 is YYREEE in the germline V gene (reference sequence). Trimming shortened V by 3 bases and J by 1 base, and 14 bases separated the two germline ends. The CDR3 nucleotides read TGTGCCAGCAGCTCCTCGGGACACAATTCCTACGAGCAGTACTTC. The encoded protein is CASSSSGHNSYEQYF.

The genes are TRBV28 and TRBJ2-7; D might be TRBD2 (6 bases). The CDR3 is made up of 14 amino acids. V dropped 5 bases and J dropped 0 bases, with 11 bases sitting between them. Germline CDR1 reads MDHEN; CDR2 reads SYDVKM. CDR3 DNA sequence: TGTGCCAGCAGTCTGGGACTCGCCTCCTACGAGCAGTACTTC. Translated, it gives CASSLGLASYEQYF.

The chain carries TRBV20-1 and TRBJ2-7; D is uncertain. The germline V gene has CDR1 DFQATT and CDR2 SNEGSKA (reference sequence). Trimming removed 5 bases at V and 2 bases at J, with 7 bases between. The CDR3 runs 11 residues. CDR3: CSALVAYEQYF. The CDR3 DNA reads TGCAGTGCTCTCGTCGCCTACGAGCAGTACTTC.

This clone was detected only a few times. The genes are TRBV2 and TRBJ2-1, with 10 bases aligning to TRBD2. Germline lookup yields CDR1 SNHLY and CDR2 FYNNEI. The CDR3 covers 15 residues. Unmatched junction bases numbered 7, after V lost 6 bases and J lost 5 bases. The DNA for the CDR3 is TGTGCCAGCAGAGTTCTAGCGGGAGCCGACAATGAGCAGTTCTTC. The encoded protein is CASRVLAGADNEQFF.

V gene TRBV5-1 combines with J gene TRBJ2-5; D perhaps matches TRBD1 (5 bases). The CDR3 runs to 13 residues. V was trimmed by 7 bases and J by 2 bases, leaving 12 bases between them. Germline V gene lookup returns CDR1 SGHRS and CDR2 YFSETQ. DNA for the CDR3: TGCGCCAGCCGTGGGGCCGCACAAGAGACCCAGTACTTC. This gives the protein CASRGAAQETQYF.

This clone was counted a single time. This chain links TRBV7-2 with TRBJ1-6; no clear D. V shed 4 bases and J shed 7 bases, with 8 bases lying between them. Germline values: CDR1 SGHTA, CDR2 FQGNSA. CDR3 length: 13 residues. CDR3 protein: CASSSIVNSPLHF. CDR3 DNA: TGTGCCAGCAGCTCGATAGTGAATTCACCCCTCCACTTT.

This chain connects TRBV2 to TRBJ2-7; D might be TRBD2 (5 bases). In germline, CDR1 is SNHLY, CDR2 FYNNEI. V gave up 3 bases and J gave up 2 bases, with 14 bases separating them. This CDR3 has 15 amino acids. The CDR3 DNA follows: TGTGCCAGCAGTGACGGGGAAGCAAGGCCCTACGAGCAGTACTTC. Residues: CASSDGEARPYEQYF. Drawing the rest from reference TRBV2 and TRBJ2-7, the complete variable domain is EPEVTQTPSHQVTQMGQEVILRCVPISNHLYFYWYRQILGQKVEFLVSFYNNEISEKSEIFDDQFSVERPDGSNFTLKIRSTKLEDSAMYFCASSDGEARPYEQYFGPGTRLTVT.

This clone has more than one count but fewer than ten. The chain is built from TRBV19 and TRBJ1-5; 7 bases align to TRBD1. The germline V gene has CDR1 LNHDA and CDR2 SQIVND (reference sequence). The CDR3 sequence is 13 residues long. Trimming cost V 5 bases and J 5 bases; bases outside gene matches: 3. This CDR3 is CASSHRGYQPQHF. The CDR3 DNA reads as TGTGCCAGTAGTCACAGGGGTTATCAGCCCCAGCATTTT.

This clone appeared a single time. CDR3 residues: CASSYISGYNEQFF. The CDR3 region has the DNA TGTGCCAGCAGTTACATTAGCGGATACAATGAGCAGTTCTTC. This chain joins TRBV6-5 and TRBJ2-1; D may be TRBD2 (6 bases). The V gene lost 2 bases and the J gene lost 4 bases, with 9 bases spanning the gap. Germline values: CDR1 MNHEY, CDR2 SVGAGI. There are 14 residues in the CDR3.

The rearrangement joins TRBV5-1 to TRBJ1-1; 8 bases line up with TRBD1. CDR3 length: 14 residues. The J segment lost 1 base and the V segment lost 3 bases, leaving 2 bases of the junction unmatched. From germline, CDR1 is SGHRS and CDR2 YFSETQ. CDR3 sequence (DNA): TGCGCCAGCAGCTCCGGGACAGGGAACACTGAAGCTTTCTTT. It specifies CASSSGTGNTEAFF.

The chain has TRBV7-3 and TRBJ2-1; TRBD2 matches 15 bases. Per the germline V gene, CDR1 is SGHTA and CDR2 is FQGTGA. CDR3 length: 20 residues. Unmatched junction bases numbered 12, after V lost 4 bases and J lost 2 bases. The CDR3 nucleotides are TGTGCCAGCAGCTCTCCTCCGGGACTAGCGGGGGGCGAAACCTACAATGAGCAGTTCTTC. Translating gives CASSSPPGLAGGETYNEQFF.